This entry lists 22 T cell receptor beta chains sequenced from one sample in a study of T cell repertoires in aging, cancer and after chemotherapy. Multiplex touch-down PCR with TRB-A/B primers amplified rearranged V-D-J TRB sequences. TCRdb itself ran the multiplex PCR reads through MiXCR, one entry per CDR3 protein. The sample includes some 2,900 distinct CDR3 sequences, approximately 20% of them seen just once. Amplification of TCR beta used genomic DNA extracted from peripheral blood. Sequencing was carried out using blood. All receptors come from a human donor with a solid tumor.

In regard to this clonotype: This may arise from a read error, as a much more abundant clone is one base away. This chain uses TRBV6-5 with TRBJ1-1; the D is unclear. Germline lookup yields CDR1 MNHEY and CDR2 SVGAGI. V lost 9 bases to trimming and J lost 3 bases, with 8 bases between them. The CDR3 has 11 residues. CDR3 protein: CASVSYTEAFF. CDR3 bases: TGTGCCAGTGTCAGCTACACTGAAGCTTTCTTT.

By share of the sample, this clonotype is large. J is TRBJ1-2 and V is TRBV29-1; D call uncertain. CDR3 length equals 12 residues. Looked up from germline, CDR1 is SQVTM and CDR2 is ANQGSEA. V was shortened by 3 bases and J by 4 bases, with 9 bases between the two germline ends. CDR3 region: CSVDQNLYGYTF. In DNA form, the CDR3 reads TGCAGCGTTGACCAAAACCTCTATGGCTACACCTTC.

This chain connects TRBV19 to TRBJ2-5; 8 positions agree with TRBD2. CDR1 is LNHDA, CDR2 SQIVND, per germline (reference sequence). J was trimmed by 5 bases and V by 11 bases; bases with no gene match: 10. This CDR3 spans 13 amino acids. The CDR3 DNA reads TGTGCCTCGGGGGGGACCCAGAGGGAGACCCAGTACTTC. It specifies CASGGTQRETQYF.

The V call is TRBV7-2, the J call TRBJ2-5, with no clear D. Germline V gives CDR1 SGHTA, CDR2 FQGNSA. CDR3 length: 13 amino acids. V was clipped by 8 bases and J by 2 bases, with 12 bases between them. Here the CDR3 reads CASGSPVQETQYF. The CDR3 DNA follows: TGTGCCAGCGGCTCCCCAGTTCAAGAGACCCAGTACTTC.

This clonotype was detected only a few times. CDR3 coding DNA: TGTGCCACCAGCGGGACAGGGGGCATTCAGCCCCAGCATTTT. Amino acid sequence: CATSGTGGIQPQHF. This sequence joins TRBV15 and TRBJ1-5; 12 bases are a match to TRBD1. This CDR3 spans 14 amino acids. V shed 5 bases, J shed 6 bases, and the junction held 2 bases outside the gene matches. Germline V lookup: CDR1 LNHNV, CDR2 YYDKDF (reference sequence). The full variable domain, in which reference TRBV15 and TRBJ1-5 provide the parts outside the CDR3, is DAMVIQNPRYQVTQFGKPVTLSCSQTLNHNVMYWYQQKSSQAPKLLFHYYDKDFNNEADTPDNFQSRRPNTSFCFLDIRSPGLGDTAMYLCATSGTGGIQPQHFGDGTRLSIL.

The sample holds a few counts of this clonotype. CDR3 nucleotides: TGTGCCAGCAGTTTTGAGGGGGCGGGCTATGGCTACACCTTC. Amino acid sequence: CASSFEGAGYGYTF. J is TRBJ1-2 and V is TRBV12-3 or TRBV12-4, with 7 bases lining up with TRBD1. The length of the CDR3 is 14 residues. J lost 4 bases, V lost 3 bases, and 5 bases had no gene match.

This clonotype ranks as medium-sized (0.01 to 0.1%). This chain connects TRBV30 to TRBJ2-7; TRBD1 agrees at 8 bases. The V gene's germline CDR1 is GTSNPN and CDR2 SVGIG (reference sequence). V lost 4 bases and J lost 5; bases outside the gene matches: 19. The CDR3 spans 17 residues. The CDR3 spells CAWTGSVPGQGAHEQYF. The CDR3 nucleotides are TGTGCCTGGACCGGGTCGGTGCCAGGTCAGGGGGCTCACGAGCAGTACTTC.

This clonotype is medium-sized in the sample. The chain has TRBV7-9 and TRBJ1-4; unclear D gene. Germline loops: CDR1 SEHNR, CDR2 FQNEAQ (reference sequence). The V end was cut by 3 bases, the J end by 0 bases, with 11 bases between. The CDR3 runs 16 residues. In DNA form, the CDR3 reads TGTGCCAGCAGCTTGTTACAGCCCGCAACTAATGAAAAACTGTTTTTT. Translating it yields CASSLLQPATNEKLFF.

The chain's CDR3 is CASSLVAPSRTGFGNSPLHF. The DNA for the CDR3 is TGTGCCAGCAGCTTAGTTGCTCCCTCTAGAACGGGCTTTGGGAATTCACCCCTCCACTTT. This chain connects TRBV11-2 to TRBJ1-6; D is uncertain. This CDR3 has 20 amino acids. V was cut by 1 base and J by 7 bases, with 26 bases left in between. Germline CDR1 SGHAT, CDR2 FQNNGV.

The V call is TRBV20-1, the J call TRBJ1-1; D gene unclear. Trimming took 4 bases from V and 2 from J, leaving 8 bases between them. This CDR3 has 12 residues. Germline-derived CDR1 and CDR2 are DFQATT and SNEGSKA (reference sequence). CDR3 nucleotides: TGCAGTGCTAACGACGGTAACACTGAAGCTTTCTTT. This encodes CSANDGNTEAFF.

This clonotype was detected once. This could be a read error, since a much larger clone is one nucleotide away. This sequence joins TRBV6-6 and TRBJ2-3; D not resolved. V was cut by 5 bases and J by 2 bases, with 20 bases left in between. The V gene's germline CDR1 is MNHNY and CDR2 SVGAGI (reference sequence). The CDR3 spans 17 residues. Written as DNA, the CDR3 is TGTGCCAGCAGTCAAGAGAATCAGGCGACACTCACAGATACGCAGTATTTT. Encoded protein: CASSQENQATLTDTQYF.

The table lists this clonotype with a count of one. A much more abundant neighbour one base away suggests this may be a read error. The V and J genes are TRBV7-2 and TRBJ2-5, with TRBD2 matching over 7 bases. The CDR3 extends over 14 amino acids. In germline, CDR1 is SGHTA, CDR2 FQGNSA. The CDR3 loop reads CASSEGRGEEAQYF. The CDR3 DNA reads TGTGCCAGCAGCGAAGGACGGGGGGAAGAGGCCCAGTACTTC.

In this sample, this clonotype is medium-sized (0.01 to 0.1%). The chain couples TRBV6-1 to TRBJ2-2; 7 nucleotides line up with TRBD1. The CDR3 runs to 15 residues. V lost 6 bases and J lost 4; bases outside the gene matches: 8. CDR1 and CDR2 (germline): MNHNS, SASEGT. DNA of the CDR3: TGTGCCAGCAGAGCCGGGACAGAGCTCACCGGGGAGCTGTTTTTT. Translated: CASRAGTELTGELFF.

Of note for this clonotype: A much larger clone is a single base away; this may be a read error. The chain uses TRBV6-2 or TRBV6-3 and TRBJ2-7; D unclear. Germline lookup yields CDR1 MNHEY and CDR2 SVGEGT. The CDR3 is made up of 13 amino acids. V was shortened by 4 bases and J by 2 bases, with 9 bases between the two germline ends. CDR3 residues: CASSFRLTYEQYF. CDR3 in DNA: TGTGCCAGCAGTTTCCGGCTAACCTACGAGCAGTACTTC.

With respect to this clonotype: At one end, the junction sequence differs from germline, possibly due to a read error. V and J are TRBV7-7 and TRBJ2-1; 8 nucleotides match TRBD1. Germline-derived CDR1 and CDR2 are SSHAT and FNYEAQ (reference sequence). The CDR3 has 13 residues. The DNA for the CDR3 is TGTGCTAGCAGCTTACCCGGACAGGGAGAGCAGTTCTTC. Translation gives CASSLPGQGEQFF.

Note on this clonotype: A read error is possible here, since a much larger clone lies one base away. The CDR3 region is CASISSSLQGAHENYGYTF. The CDR3 DNA is TGTGCCAGTATCTCTTCGTCCTTACAGGGGGCGCATGAAAACTATGGCTACACCTTC. The chain uses TRBV19 and TRBJ1-2; 9 bases map to TRBD1. V gave up 7 bases and J gave up 2 bases; unmatched junction bases: 20. The length of the CDR3 is 19 residues. From germline, CDR1 is LNHDA and CDR2 SQIVND (reference sequence).

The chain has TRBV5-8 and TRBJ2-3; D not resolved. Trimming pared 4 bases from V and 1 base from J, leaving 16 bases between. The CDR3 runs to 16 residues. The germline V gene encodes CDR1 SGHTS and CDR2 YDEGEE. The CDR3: CASSTGPSWGTDTQYF. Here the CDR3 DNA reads TGTGCCAGCAGCACTGGGCCCAGCTGGGGCACAGATACGCAGTATTTT. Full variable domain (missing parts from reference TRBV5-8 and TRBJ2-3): EAGVTQSPTHLIKTRGQQATLRCSPISGHTSVYWYQQALGLGLQFLLWYDEGEERNRGNFPPRFSGRQFPNYSSELNVNALELEDSALYLCASSTGPSWGTDTQYFGPGTRLTVL.

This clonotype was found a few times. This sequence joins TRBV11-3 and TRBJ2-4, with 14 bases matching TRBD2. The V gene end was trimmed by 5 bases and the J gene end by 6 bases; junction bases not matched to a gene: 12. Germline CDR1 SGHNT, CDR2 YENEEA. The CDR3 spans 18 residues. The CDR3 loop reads CASSPRLAGGPRGNIQYF. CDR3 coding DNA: TGTGCCAGCAGCCCTCGACTAGCGGGGGGGCCAAGGGGAAACATTCAGTACTTC.

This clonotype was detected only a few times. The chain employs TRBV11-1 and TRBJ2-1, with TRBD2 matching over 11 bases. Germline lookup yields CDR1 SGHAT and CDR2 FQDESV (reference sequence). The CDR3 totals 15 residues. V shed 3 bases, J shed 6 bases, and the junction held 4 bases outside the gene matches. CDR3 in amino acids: CASSFSGGVSNEQFF. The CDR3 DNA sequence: TGTGCCAGCAGCTTTAGCGGGGGGGTATCCAATGAGCAGTTCTTC.

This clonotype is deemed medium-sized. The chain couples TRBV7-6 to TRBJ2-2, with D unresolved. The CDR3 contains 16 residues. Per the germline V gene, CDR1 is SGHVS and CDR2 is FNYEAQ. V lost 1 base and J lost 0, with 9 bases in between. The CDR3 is CASSLDFLPNTGELFF. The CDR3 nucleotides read TGTGCCAGCAGCTTAGACTTCCTCCCGAACACCGGGGAGCTGTTTTTT.

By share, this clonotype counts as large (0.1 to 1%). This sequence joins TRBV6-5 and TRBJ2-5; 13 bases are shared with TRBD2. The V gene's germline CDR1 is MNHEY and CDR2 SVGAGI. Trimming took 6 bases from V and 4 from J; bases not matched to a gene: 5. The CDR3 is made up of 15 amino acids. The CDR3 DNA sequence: TGTGCCAGCAGGAAACTAGCGGGGGGGCCAGAGACCCAGTACTTC. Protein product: CASRKLAGGPETQYF.

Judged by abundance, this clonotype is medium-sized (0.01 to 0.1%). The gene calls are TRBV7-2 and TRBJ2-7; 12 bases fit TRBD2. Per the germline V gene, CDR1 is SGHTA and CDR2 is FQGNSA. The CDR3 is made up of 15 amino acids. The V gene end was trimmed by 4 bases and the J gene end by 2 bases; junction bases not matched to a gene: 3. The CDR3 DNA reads TGTGCCAGCAGCTCGCTAGCGGGGGGGCCCTACGAGCAGTACTTC. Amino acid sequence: CASSSLAGGPYEQYF.